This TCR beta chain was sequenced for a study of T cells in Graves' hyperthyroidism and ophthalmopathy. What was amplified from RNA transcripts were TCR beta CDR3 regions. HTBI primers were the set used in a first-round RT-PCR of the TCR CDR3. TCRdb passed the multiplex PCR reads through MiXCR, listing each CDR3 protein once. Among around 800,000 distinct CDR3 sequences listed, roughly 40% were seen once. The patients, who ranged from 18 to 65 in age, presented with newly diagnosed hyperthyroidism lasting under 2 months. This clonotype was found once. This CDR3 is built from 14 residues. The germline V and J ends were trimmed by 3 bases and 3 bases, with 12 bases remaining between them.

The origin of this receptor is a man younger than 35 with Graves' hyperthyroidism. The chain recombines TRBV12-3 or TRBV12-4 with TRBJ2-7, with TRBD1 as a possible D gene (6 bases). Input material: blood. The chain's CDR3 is CASSLMQGIYEQYF. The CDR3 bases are TGTGCCAGCAGTTTGATGCAGGGGATCTACGAGCAGTACTTC.